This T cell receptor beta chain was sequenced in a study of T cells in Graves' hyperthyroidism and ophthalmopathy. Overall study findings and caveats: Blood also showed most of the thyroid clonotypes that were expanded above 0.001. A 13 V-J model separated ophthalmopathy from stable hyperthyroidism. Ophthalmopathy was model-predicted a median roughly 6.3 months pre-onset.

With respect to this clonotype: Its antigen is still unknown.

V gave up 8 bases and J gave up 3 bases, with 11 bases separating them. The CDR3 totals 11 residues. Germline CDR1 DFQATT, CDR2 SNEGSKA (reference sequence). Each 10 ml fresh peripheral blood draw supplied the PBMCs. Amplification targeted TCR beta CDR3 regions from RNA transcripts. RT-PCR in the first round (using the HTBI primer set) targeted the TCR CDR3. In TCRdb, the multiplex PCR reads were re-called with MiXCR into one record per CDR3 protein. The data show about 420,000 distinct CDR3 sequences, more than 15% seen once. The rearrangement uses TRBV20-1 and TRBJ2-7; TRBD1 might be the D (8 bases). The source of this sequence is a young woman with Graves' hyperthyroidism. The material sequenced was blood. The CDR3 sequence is CSTGGVYEQYF. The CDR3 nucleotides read TGCAGTACAGGGGGGGTCTACGAGCAGTACTTC.